This T cell receptor beta chain was captured in a study of blood T cell repertoires in COVID-19. Study summary: The samples span acute and convalescent COVID-19 from the United States, Italy and Spain.

There are 16 residues in the CDR3. Germline-derived CDR1 and CDR2 are SGHTA and FQGTGA. Trimming cost V 5 bases and J 4 bases; bases outside gene matches: 9. Method: immunoSEQ multiplex PCR; TCRdb's copy keeps in-frame clones and lacks some. Of roughly 160,000 clones in the sample, around 82% are singletons; the top ten hold approximately 10%. The TCR was taken from a man between 70 and 80 years old with active or convalescent COVID-19. The V gene is TRBV7-3, the J gene TRBJ2-1; 9 bases match TRBD2. The source material was peripheral blood. In nucleotides, the CDR3 is TGTGCCAGCAGCCGTAGGGGGACTAGCCGATACAATGAGCAGTTCTTC. Its protein is CASSRRGTSRYNEQFF.